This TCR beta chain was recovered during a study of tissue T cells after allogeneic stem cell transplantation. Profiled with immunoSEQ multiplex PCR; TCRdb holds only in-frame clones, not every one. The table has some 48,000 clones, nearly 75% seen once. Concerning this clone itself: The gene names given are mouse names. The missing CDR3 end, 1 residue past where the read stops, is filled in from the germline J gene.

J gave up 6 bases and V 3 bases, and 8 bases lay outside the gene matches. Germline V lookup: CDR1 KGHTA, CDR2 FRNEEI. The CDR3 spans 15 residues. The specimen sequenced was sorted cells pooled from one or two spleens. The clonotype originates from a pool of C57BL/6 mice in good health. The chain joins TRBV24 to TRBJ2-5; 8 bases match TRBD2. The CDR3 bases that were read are TGTGCCAGCAGTCTACCGGGGGGGCGCGAGGACACCCAGTAC. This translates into CASSLPGGREDTQY. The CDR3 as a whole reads CASSLPGGREDTQYF.